The entry below gives a single T cell receptor beta chain sequence along with its context. What it binds is not known. Collection of 8.5 to 10 milliliters of peripheral blood was performed for each donor. The sample belongs to a study of blood T cells in healthy people across ages. Broader study findings: No one knew whether donors had CMV, which possibly confounded expanded clonotype changes. Diversity estimated from one million T cells was considered an underestimate.

For the second PCR, which ran for about 7 to 12 cycles, a sample-barcoded 5' primer and a J-beta primer mix were used. In TCRdb, the 5' RACE reads were re-called with MiXCR into one record per CDR3 protein. The profile shows roughly 570,000 distinct CDR3 sequences, approximately 27% of them singletons. The CDR3 totals 15 residues. Germline V CDR1 and CDR2: LGHNA, YNFKEQ. Sequencing input: blood. The TCR comes from a woman aged 70 to 79 in good health. This chain joins TRBV4-2 and TRBJ2-5, with a tentative D call TRBD1 (6 bases). With the DNA end fitting TRBJ2-7 better, the J assignment may be wrong. CDR3 DNA sequence: TGTGCCAGCAGCCAAGGGGGGCCCCGACAGACCGAGCAGTACTTC. Protein sequence: CASSQGGPRQTEQYF.